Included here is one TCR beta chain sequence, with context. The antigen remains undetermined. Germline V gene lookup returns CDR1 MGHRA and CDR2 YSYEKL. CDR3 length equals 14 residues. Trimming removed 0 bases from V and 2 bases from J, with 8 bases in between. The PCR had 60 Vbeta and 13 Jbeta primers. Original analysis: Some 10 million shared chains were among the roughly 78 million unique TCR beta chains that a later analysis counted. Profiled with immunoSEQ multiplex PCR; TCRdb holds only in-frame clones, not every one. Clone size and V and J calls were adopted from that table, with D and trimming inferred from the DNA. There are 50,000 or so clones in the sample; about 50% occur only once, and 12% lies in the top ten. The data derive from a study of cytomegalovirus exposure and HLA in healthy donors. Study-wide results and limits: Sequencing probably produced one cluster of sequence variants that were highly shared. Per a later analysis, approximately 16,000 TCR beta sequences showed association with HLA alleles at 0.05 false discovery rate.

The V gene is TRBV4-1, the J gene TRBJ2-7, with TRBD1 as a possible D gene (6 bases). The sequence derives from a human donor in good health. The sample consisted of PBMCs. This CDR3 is CASSQDGGPYEQYF. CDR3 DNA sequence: TGCGCCAGCAGCCAAGATGGGGGCCCCTACGAGCAGTACTTC.